A single sample gave rise to the 28 T cell receptor beta chains below, sequenced in a study of PD-L1 blockade in urothelial cancer. Some clones are missing from TCRdb's copy, which holds only in-frame ones; the method was immunoSEQ multiplex PCR. The sample lists over 45,000 clones; approximately 90% were seen once. Sequencing used PBMCs, obtained around atezolizumab (anti-PD-L1) treatment. These TCRs come from a man in his sixties with urothelial cancer.

The chain carries TRBV28 and TRBJ1-1, with TRBD1 matching 7 bases. Trimming took 5 bases from V and 3 from J; bases not matched to a gene: 9. The germline V gene encodes CDR1 MDHEN and CDR2 SYDVKM. There are 15 residues in the CDR3. The CDR3 sequence is CASSTITGVDTEAFF. The CDR3 coding sequence is TGTGCCAGCAGTACGATAACAGGGGTTGACACTGAAGCTTTCTTT.

The rearrangement uses TRBV5-1 and TRBJ2-7, with D uncertain. V lost 2 bases to trimming and J lost 0 bases, with 9 bases between them. The V gene's germline CDR1 is SGHRS and CDR2 YFSETQ. CDR3 length: 14 amino acids. The CDR3 DNA reads as TGCGCCAGCAGCTTTCTCCAGGCCTCCTACGAGCAGTACTTC. Amino acid sequence: CASSFLQASYEQYF.

This clone is labeled medium-sized. The rearrangement links TRBV6-6 to TRBJ1-4; D might be TRBD1 (6 bases). Germline CDR1 reads MNHNY; CDR2 reads SVGAGI (reference sequence). The CDR3 length is 15 residues. V shed 5 bases and J shed 1 base, with 11 bases lying between them. The CDR3 DNA follows: TGTGCCAGCAGTCTCCCCAGGGGAACTAATGAAAAACTGTTTTTT. Its protein is CASSLPRGTNEKLFF.

This chain uses TRBV23-1 with TRBJ1-1, with D possibly TRBD1 on 6 matching bases. TRBV23-1 is an ORF for which the function is uncertain. V was shortened by 5 bases and J by 3 bases, with 28 bases between the two germline ends. The CDR3 spans 19 residues. In DNA form, the CDR3 reads TGCGCCAGCAGTTTCACTGGGACAAGGAGACATGATCGGCACACTGAAGCTTTCTTT. As protein: CASSFTGTRRHDRHTEAFF.

This clone has only one observation. The gene calls are TRBV7-9 and TRBJ1-5, with 9 bases identical to TRBD1. The CDR3 sequence is 16 residues long. After removal of 5 bases from V and 3 bases from J, the junction contained 8 bases not matched to a gene. Germline values: CDR1 SEHNR, CDR2 FQNEAQ (reference sequence). CDR3 sequence (DNA): TGTGCCAGCAGCCTCGGACAGGGGTCTTTCAATCAGCCCCAGCATTTT. This translates into CASSLGQGSFNQPQHF.

This clone was seen only a few times. This chain connects TRBV6-1 to TRBJ2-2, with TRBD1 as a possible D gene (5 bases). The CDR3 is 15 residues long. V was trimmed by 6 bases and J by 1 base, leaving 12 bases between them. Germline loops: CDR1 MNHNS, CDR2 SASEGT. The CDR3 bases are TGTGCCAGCAGGCCAAGCAGGGTGAACACCGGGGAGCTGTTTTTT. It yields the protein CASRPSRVNTGELFF.

The chain recombines TRBV27 with TRBJ1-1; D is perhaps TRBD1 (6 bases). The ends were cut back, 7 bases at V and 1 base at J, with 13 bases in the middle. The CDR3 has 14 amino acids. Germline CDR1 is MNHEY and CDR2 is SMNVEV (reference sequence). CDR3 protein: CASTADRRNTEAFF. CDR3 DNA: TGTGCCAGCACCGCCGACAGGAGGAACACTGAAGCTTTCTTT.

This chain joins TRBV7-2 and TRBJ2-7, with TRBD1 matching over 12 bases. The length of the CDR3 is 14 residues. Germline values: CDR1 SGHTA, CDR2 FQGNSA. V gave up 5 bases and J gave up 5 bases; unmatched junction bases: 4. CDR3 sequence (DNA): TGTGCCAGCAGCGCTGGGACAGGGGGCCACGAGCAGTACTTC. Encoded protein: CASSAGTGGHEQYF.

The V and J genes are TRBV5-4 and TRBJ2-1; possible D gene TRBD2, 6 bases. In germline, CDR1 is SGHNT, CDR2 YYREEE (reference sequence). The CDR3 covers 16 residues. V was trimmed by 4 bases and J by 8 bases, leaving 22 bases between them. In nucleotides, the CDR3 is TGTGCCAGCAGCAGAGGGGCGGGACTCCGCTTTGATGAGCAGTTCTTC. Protein sequence: CASSRGAGLRFDEQFF.

The V and J genes are TRBV7-6 and TRBJ2-1, with 9 bases aligning to TRBD1. There are 15 residues in the CDR3. V shed 4 bases, J shed 0 bases, and the junction held 1 base outside the gene matches. Germline lookup yields CDR1 SGHVS and CDR2 FNYEAQ. CDR3 sequence: CASSSDRGSYNEQFF. As DNA, the CDR3 is TGTGCCAGCAGCTCGGACAGGGGCTCCTACAATGAGCAGTTCTTC.

This clone has a handful of counts. The chain carries TRBV4-1 and TRBJ1-5, with TRBD1 matching over 9 bases. Germline assignment: CDR1 MGHRA and CDR2 YSYEKL. Germline trimming cut 1 base from V and 1 base from J; bases unmatched to any gene: 2. There are 16 residues in the CDR3. This CDR3 reads CASSQVGTGSNQPQHF. Here the CDR3 DNA reads TGCGCCAGCAGCCAAGTGGGGACAGGGAGCAATCAGCCCCAGCATTTT.

This chain links TRBV5-1 with TRBJ2-7; no firm D call. Germline V gives CDR1 SGHRS, CDR2 YFSETQ. Trimming pared 1 base from V and 0 bases from J, leaving 17 bases between. The CDR3 has 17 amino acids. The CDR3 spells CASSLWPYLSSSYEQYF. DNA of the CDR3: TGCGCCAGCAGCTTGTGGCCATATCTCTCTAGCTCCTACGAGCAGTACTTC.

This chain uses TRBV10-3 with TRBJ1-5; D ambiguous. V lost 2 bases to trimming and J lost 2 bases, with 10 bases between them. CDR1 ENHRY and CDR2 SYGVKD come from the germline V gene. The CDR3 is made up of 15 amino acids. CDR3 residues: CAISEEVSGNQPQHF. CDR3 nucleotides: TGTGCCATCAGTGAGGAGGTTTCGGGCAATCAGCCCCAGCATTTT.

The chain employs TRBV5-1 and TRBJ1-2; D may be TRBD1 (6 bases). Trimming removed 0 bases from V and 8 bases from J, with 14 bases in between. The CDR3 length is 14 residues. Germline CDR1 is SGHRS and CDR2 is YFSETQ. The DNA for the CDR3 is TGCGCCAGCAGCTTGGGACAGGTTATTTGGGGCTACACCTTC. It translates to CASSLGQVIWGYTF.

The CDR3 sequence is CASSRRDSSKADTQYF. The CDR3 DNA is TGCGCCAGCAGCCGAAGGGACAGCTCAAAGGCGGATACGCAGTATTTT. The V call is TRBV5-1, the J call TRBJ2-3; 7 bases fit TRBD1. Germline CDR1 is SGHRS and CDR2 is YFSETQ. This CDR3 region has 16 residues. The ends lost 4 bases at V and 6 bases at J; junction bases unmatched: 14.

The chain is built from TRBV2 and TRBJ2-5, with D tentatively TRBD2 (5 bases). V was shortened by 2 bases and J by 2 bases, with 12 bases between the two germline ends. The CDR3 sequence is 15 residues long. Germline V CDR1 and CDR2: SNHLY, FYNNEI. The CDR3 nucleotides are TGTGCCAGCAGTGAAAACGGGGTTCCTCAAGAGACCCAGTACTTC. Translating it yields CASSENGVPQETQYF. Complete variable domain (other parts from reference TRBV2 and TRBJ2-5): EPEVTQTPSHQVTQMGQEVILRCVPISNHLYFYWYRQILGQKVEFLVSFYNNEISEKSEIFDDQFSVERPDGSNFTLKIRSTKLEDSAMYFCASSENGVPQETQYFGPGTRLLVL.

The chain employs TRBV6-4 and TRBJ2-3, with 7 bases matching TRBD2. Germline CDR1 and CDR2: MRHNA and SNTAGT. This CDR3 is built from 15 residues. With V trimmed by 5 bases and J by 0 bases, 5 bases remained unmatched. This CDR3 reads CASSTSAGSTDTQYF. The DNA for the CDR3 is TGTGCCAGCAGTACTAGCGCCGGTAGCACAGATACGCAGTATTTT.

CDR3 DNA sequence: TGTGCCAGTAGTATAGTCGGCCAGGTCGGCTATAATTCACCCCTCCACTTT. Its protein product is CASSIVGQVGYNSPLHF. The rearrangement joins TRBV19 to TRBJ1-6; D unclear. The V end was cut by 1 base, the J end by 3 bases, with 13 bases between. Germline V gives CDR1 LNHDA, CDR2 SQIVND (reference sequence). The CDR3 extends over 17 amino acids.

The chain employs TRBV7-9 and TRBJ2-5; TRBD1 matches 8 bases. The CDR3 has 16 amino acids. V was pared by 1 base and J by 5 bases, with 9 bases of the junction left unmatched. Germline V gene lookup returns CDR1 SEHNR and CDR2 FQNEAQ (reference sequence). CDR3 residues: CASSLGWQGARETQYF. DNA of the CDR3: TGTGCCAGCAGCTTAGGGTGGCAGGGGGCGCGGGAGACCCAGTACTTC.

This chain links TRBV30 with TRBJ1-5; 9 bases match TRBD1. The trim removed 2 bases at V and 7 bases at J, leaving 18 bases unmatched. Germline V gene data show CDR1 as GTSNPN and CDR2 as SVGIG (reference sequence). The CDR3 has 18 amino acids. CDR3 region: CAWSPPPMGQGVGQPQHF. The CDR3, as DNA: TGTGCCTGGAGTCCTCCGCCCATGGGACAGGGAGTCGGGCAGCCCCAGCATTTT. Based on the CDR3 plus reference TRBV30 and TRBJ1-5, the full variable domain is SQTIHQWPATLVQPVGSPLSLECTVEGTSNPNLYWYRQAAGRGLQLLFYSVGIGQISSEVPQNLSASRPQDRQFILSSKKLLLSDSGFYLCAWSPPPMGQGVGQPQHFGDGTRLSIL.

The V call is TRBV30, the J call TRBJ2-1, with 16 bases lining up with TRBD2. From germline, CDR1 is GTSNPN and CDR2 SVGIG (reference sequence). There are 16 residues in the CDR3. V dropped 3 bases and J dropped 7; count of bases not matched to a gene: 6. The CDR3 loop reads CAWREGTSGGGNEQFF. Here the CDR3 DNA reads TGTGCCTGGAGGGAAGGGACTAGCGGGGGGGGTAATGAGCAGTTCTTC.

The CDR3 loop reads CATSRRTVADQPQHF. CDR3 nucleotides: TGTGCCACCAGCAGACGGACAGTTGCCGATCAGCCCCAGCATTTT. V gene TRBV15 combines with J gene TRBJ1-5; the D gene is possibly TRBD1 (6 bases). The germline V and J ends were trimmed by 2 bases and 5 bases, with 13 bases remaining between them. The CDR3 covers 15 residues. The germline V gene has CDR1 LNHNV and CDR2 YYDKDF (reference sequence).

The chain combines TRBV7-2 with TRBJ2-3, with D possibly TRBD1 on 6 matching bases. The CDR3 runs to 15 residues. Germline values: CDR1 SGHTA, CDR2 FQGNSA. V was pared by 2 bases and J by 3 bases, with 12 bases between. CDR3 loop: CASSLRTGTTDTQYF. The CDR3 bases are TGTGCCAGCAGCTTAAGGACGGGGACAACAGATACGCAGTATTTT. Complete variable domain (other parts from reference TRBV7-2 and TRBJ2-3): GAGVSQSPSNKVTEKGKDVELRCDPISGHTALYWYRQSLGQGLEFLIYFQGNSAPDKSGLPSDRFSAERTGGSVSTLTIQRTQQEDSAVYLCASSLRTGTTDTQYFGPGTRLTVL.

This rearrangement joins TRBV15 to TRBJ1-4; D not resolved. This CDR3 has 16 amino acids. Germline-derived CDR1 and CDR2 are LNHNV and YYDKDF (reference sequence). V was clipped by 2 bases and J by 7 bases, with 17 bases between them. CDR3 residues: CATSRSLSGALEKLFF. The CDR3 DNA follows: TGTGCCACCAGCAGATCCCTAAGTGGAGCCCTTGAAAAACTGTTTTTT.

DNA of the CDR3: TGCGCCAGCTCGAGGATCGAAACTAACTATGGCTACACCTTC. Protein product: CASSRIETNYGYTF. V gene TRBV5-1 combines with J gene TRBJ1-2; D is uncertain. This CDR3 is built from 14 residues. Per the germline V gene, CDR1 is SGHRS and CDR2 is YFSETQ. Trimming pared 7 bases from V and 0 bases from J, leaving 13 bases between.

This clone was detected only once. This chain joins TRBV28 and TRBJ1-2, with 10 bases fitting TRBD1. There are 17 residues in the CDR3. V gave up 6 bases and J gave up 7 bases; unmatched junction bases: 17. Germline V CDR1 and CDR2: MDHEN, SYDVKM. CDR3 in amino acids: CASSLGRPGQGTGGYTF. For the CDR3, the DNA is TGTGCCAGCAGCCTCGGGCGACCGGGACAGGGGACAGGTGGCTACACCTTC.

The V call is TRBV6-1, the J call TRBJ1-4; weak D call: TRBD1 (5 bases). The CDR3 has 14 residues. The V and J ends lost 2 bases and 6 bases respectively, with 10 bases between them. Germline V gene data show CDR1 as MNHNS and CDR2 as SASEGT. The CDR3 nucleotides are TGTGCCAGCAGTGAAAGGGGTTCCGATGAAAAACTGTTTTTT. Protein sequence: CASSERGSDEKLFF.

The rearrangement joins TRBV27 to TRBJ1-2; 8 bases align to TRBD1. The CDR3 has 13 amino acids. The V gene's germline CDR1 is MNHEY and CDR2 SMNVEV (reference sequence). With 9 bases clipped from V and 3 bases from J, the junction kept 6 bases outside the gene matches. CDR3 sequence: CASATDRDYGYTF. In DNA, the CDR3 is TGTGCCAGTGCAACGGACAGGGACTATGGCTACACCTTC.